This T cell receptor beta chain derives from a study of CD8+ T cells in alopecia areata. Study conclusions and caveats: Throughout tofacitinib, many expanded lesional clones continued to persist in scalp and blood. Normal skin contains resident alphabeta T cells, and these are also sequenced in scalp samples. Compared with normal scalp, lesional scalp had higher clonality and more expanded CD8+ clones. Mouse data revealed clearer TCR sharing than patient data did, a gap possibly tied to HLA.

V lost 6 bases and J lost 2, with 10 bases in between. Germline assignment: CDR1 SGHTA and CDR2 FQGNSA. This CDR3 contains 13 residues. With respect to this clone: Its target is not known.

Treatment denoted: oral pan-JAK inhibitor, 5-10 mg twice daily. cDNA reverse transcribed from extracted RNA served as the sequencing template. Only in-frame clones appear in the TCRdb table, and some are missing; sequencing was by immunoSEQ multiplex PCR. The table records about 200,000 clones, about three fifths of them present only once. Material: CD4+ T cells sorted from blood, obtained at week 4, from a patient treated with tofacitinib. This TCR was recovered from a human donor with alopecia areata. The rearrangement joins TRBV7-2 to TRBJ1-1; possible D gene TRBD1, 5 bases. The CDR3 spells CASSRDGNTEAFF. DNA for the CDR3: TGTGCCAGCAGTCGGGACGGAAACACTGAAGCTTTCTTT.